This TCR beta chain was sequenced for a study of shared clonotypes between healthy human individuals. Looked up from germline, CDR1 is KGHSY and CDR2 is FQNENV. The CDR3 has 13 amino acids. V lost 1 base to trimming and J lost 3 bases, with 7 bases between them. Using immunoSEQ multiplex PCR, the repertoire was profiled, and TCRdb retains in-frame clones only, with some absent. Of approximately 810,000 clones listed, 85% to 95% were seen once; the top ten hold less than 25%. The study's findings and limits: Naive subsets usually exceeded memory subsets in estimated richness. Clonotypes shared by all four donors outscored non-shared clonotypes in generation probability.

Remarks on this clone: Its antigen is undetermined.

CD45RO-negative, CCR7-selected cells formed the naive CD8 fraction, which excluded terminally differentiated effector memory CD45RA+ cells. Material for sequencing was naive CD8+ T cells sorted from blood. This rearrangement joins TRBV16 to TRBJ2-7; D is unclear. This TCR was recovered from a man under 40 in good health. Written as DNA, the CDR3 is TGTGCCAGCAGCCAATTTGTCAGCTACGAGCAGTACTTC. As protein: CASSQFVSYEQYF. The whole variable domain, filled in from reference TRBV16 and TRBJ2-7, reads GEEVAQTPKHLVRGEGQKAKLYCAPIKGHSYVFWYQQVLKNEFKFLISFQNENVFDETGMPKERFSAKCLPNSPCSLEIQATKLEDSAVYFCASSQFVSYEQYFGPGTRLTVT.